These 24 T cell receptor beta chains originate from one sample sequenced in a study of tumor T cells in aggressive B-cell lymphoma. The table came from immunoSEQ multiplex PCR; TCRdb's copy has only in-frame clones and leaves some out. The profile shows thousands of clones, almost 95% of them singletons. Sequencing used tumor tissue. The source is an adult with diffuse large B cell lymphoma.

V is TRBV19 and J is TRBJ1-4; the D gene is possibly TRBD1 (5 bases). V lost 4 bases to trimming and J lost 3 bases, with 6 bases between them. Germline V gives CDR1 LNHDA, CDR2 SQIVND (reference sequence). This CDR3 has 13 residues. The CDR3: CASSKQANEKLFF. As DNA, the CDR3 is TGTGCCAGTAGTAAACAGGCTAATGAAAAACTGTTTTTT.

The chain is built from TRBV6-1 and TRBJ1-2; possibly TRBD1 for D (5 bases). CDR1 is MNHNS, CDR2 SASEGT, per germline. The CDR3 is 14 residues long. With 2 bases removed from V and 8 bases from J, the gap between germline ends came to 15 bases. The CDR3 DNA reads TGTGCCAGCAGTGAATTTCAGGGATGGGGCGGCTACACCTTC. Translation: CASSEFQGWGGYTF.

The chain recombines TRBV7-9 with TRBJ1-5, with 7 bases that match TRBD1. Trimming removed 5 bases from V and 2 bases from J; junction bases left unmatched: 6. Germline values: CDR1 SEHNR, CDR2 FQNEAQ (reference sequence). The CDR3 has 15 amino acids. CDR3 coding DNA: TGTGCCAGCAGCCGGGACAGCGGACGCAATCAGCCCCAGCATTTT. Its translation is CASSRDSGRNQPQHF.

This clone occurred once. V and J are TRBV10-1 and TRBJ2-7; D remains unclear. The CDR3 is 13 amino acids. The germline V gene encodes CDR1 WNHNN and CDR2 SYGVQD (reference sequence). Deletions cut 2 bases from V and 3 bases from J, with 8 bases between. As DNA, the CDR3 is TGCGCCAGCAGTGAGGAGATCCTCTACGAGCAGTACTTC. Translated, it gives CASSEEILYEQYF.

The V and J genes are TRBV29-1 and TRBJ2-6; no definite D call. CDR1 and CDR2 (germline): SQVTM, ANQGSEA. The CDR3 consists of 13 residues. The ends were cut back, 3 bases at V and 4 bases at J, with 7 bases in the middle. The chain's CDR3 is CSVEVEGANVLTF. The CDR3 coding sequence is TGCAGCGTTGAGGTTGAGGGGGCCAACGTCCTGACTTTC.

This sequence joins TRBV13 and TRBJ2-4, with D possibly being TRBD1 (5 bases). Trimming stripped 2 bases from V and 9 bases from J, with 17 bases between. Germline CDR1 PRHDT, CDR2 FYEKMQ (reference sequence). The CDR3 is 15 amino acids. The CDR3 is CASSLRSQGERIQYF. The CDR3 nucleotides are TGTGCCAGCAGCTTAAGGTCGCAGGGCGAACGCATTCAGTACTTC.

Turning to this clone: The junction differs from germline at one of its ends, possibly a read error. The V gene is TRBV5-1, the J gene TRBJ2-6; D may be TRBD1 (6 bases). The CDR3 runs to 15 residues. Germline V gene data show CDR1 as SGHRS and CDR2 as YFSETQ. CDR3 nucleotides: TGCGCCAGCAGCTTGGCTGGGTCAGGGGCCAACGTCCTGACTTTT. Translated: CASSLAGSGANVLTF.

This clone was seen once. The chain joins TRBV28 to TRBJ2-3, with 8 bases identical to TRBD2. V gave up 5 bases and J gave up 0 bases; unmatched junction bases: 7. Germline V lookup: CDR1 MDHEN, CDR2 SYDVKM. The CDR3 extends over 16 amino acids. CDR3 bases: TGTGCCAGCAGTCCAATTTTAGCGGGAAGCACAGATACGCAGTATTTT. Translation gives CASSPILAGSTDTQYF. Combining the CDR3 with reference TRBV28 and TRBJ2-3 gives the whole variable domain DVKVTQSSRYLVKRTGEKVFLECVQDMDHENMFWYRQDPGLGLRLIYFSYDVKMKEKGDIPEGYSVSREKKERFSLILESASTNQTSMYLCASSPILAGSTDTQYFGPGTRLTVL.

The table lists this clone with a count of one. V and J are TRBV5-1 and TRBJ1-6; D not resolved. V lost 2 bases and J lost 3, with 3 bases in between. This CDR3 region has 13 residues. The V gene's germline CDR1 is SGHRS and CDR2 YFSETQ. CDR3 DNA sequence: TGCGCCAGCAGCTTTAACTATAATTCACCCCTCCACTTT. Protein sequence: CASSFNYNSPLHF.

This sequence joins TRBV19 and TRBJ1-5, with 12 bases lining up with TRBD1. V was clipped by 1 base and J by 7 bases; unmatched bases: 8. Looked up from germline, CDR1 is LNHDA and CDR2 is SQIVND (reference sequence). This CDR3 spans 17 amino acids. The CDR3 spells CASSIGWDRGQRQPQHF. CDR3 bases: TGTGCCAGTAGTATAGGGTGGGACAGGGGGCAACGGCAGCCCCAGCATTTT.

This sequence joins TRBV5-1 and TRBJ1-1; possibly TRBD1 for D (5 bases). This CDR3 contains 13 residues. The V end lost 5 bases, the J end lost 4 bases, and 12 bases lay between the germline ends. From germline, CDR1 is SGHRS and CDR2 YFSETQ. CDR3 residues: CASSSGYFTEAFF. The CDR3 DNA reads as TGCGCCAGCAGTTCAGGGTATTTCACTGAAGCTTTCTTT. Full variable domain (rest looked up from reference TRBV5-1 and TRBJ1-1): KAGVTQTPRYLIKTRGQQVTLSCSPISGHRSVSWYQQTPGQGLQFLFEYFSETQRNKGNFPGRFSGRQFSNSRSEMNVSTLELGDSALYLCASSSGYFTEAFFGQGTRLTVV.

The V gene is TRBV28, the J gene TRBJ2-7, with 10 bases that match TRBD2. In germline, CDR1 is MDHEN, CDR2 SYDVKM. The CDR3 contains 15 residues. With V trimmed by 7 bases and J by 6 bases, 12 bases remained unmatched. The CDR3 region is CASNEWASGRSEQYF. For the CDR3, the DNA is TGTGCCAGCAACGAATGGGCTAGCGGGAGATCCGAGCAGTACTTC.

The chain has TRBV18 and TRBJ2-3; D gene uncertain. This CDR3 region has 16 residues. From germline, CDR1 is KGHSH and CDR2 LQKENI. The V end lost 0 bases, the J end lost 5 bases, and 15 bases lay between the germline ends. CDR3 coding DNA: TGTGCCAGCTCACCACCCTACAGAATCTTAGGAGATACGCAGTATTTT. Protein: CASSPPYRILGDTQYF.

This chain links TRBV10-2 with TRBJ2-5; perhaps TRBD2 as D (6 bases). The V gene lost 10 bases and the J gene lost 3 bases, with 18 bases spanning the gap. Per the germline V gene, CDR1 is WSHSY and CDR2 is SAAADI. The CDR3 is 14 amino acids. The CDR3 spells CATKGDLKKETQYF. In DNA form, the CDR3 reads TGCGCCACCAAAGGGGACTTAAAAAAAGAGACCCAGTACTTC.

The chain recombines TRBV18 with TRBJ1-5; unclear D gene. V lost 6 bases, J lost 0 bases, and 9 bases lay in between. The CDR3 is 14 amino acids. CDR1 is KGHSH and CDR2 is LQKENI in the germline V gene. The CDR3 DNA follows: TGTGCCAGCTCGCGGTACGATAGCAATCAGCCCCAGCATTTT. Its translation: CASSRYDSNQPQHF.

This clone was detected once. This chain uses TRBV29-1 with TRBJ2-1; perhaps TRBD2 as D (5 bases). V was pared by 7 bases and J by 8 bases, with 12 bases between. Germline-derived CDR1 and CDR2 are SQVTM and ANQGSEA. The CDR3 sequence is 11 residues long. The CDR3 loop is CSASPRDEQFF. DNA for the CDR3: TGCAGCGCCAGCCCGAGGGATGAGCAGTTCTTC.

The V gene is TRBV4-2, the J gene TRBJ1-1; D gene ambiguous. V lost 2 bases and J 11 bases, leaving 15 bases between the germline ends. This CDR3 comprises 13 residues. In germline, CDR1 is LGHNA, CDR2 YNFKEQ. The CDR3 nucleotides are TGTGCCAGCAGCCAACCCTTGGCCCAGGCGGCTTTCTTT. Protein: CASSQPLAQAAFF.

The gene calls are TRBV5-5 and TRBJ1-1; no clear D gene. There are 15 residues in the CDR3. The V gene lost 0 bases and the J gene lost 6 bases, with 15 bases spanning the gap. CDR1 and CDR2 from the germline V gene are SGHKS and YYEKEE (reference sequence). As DNA, the CDR3 is TGTGCCAGCAGCTTGGAAAGCTTCAGAGGCGCTGAAGCTTTCTTT. As protein: CASSLESFRGAEAFF. The full variable domain, with the rest looked up from reference TRBV5-5 and TRBJ1-1, is DAGVTQSPTHLIKTRGQQVTLRCSPISGHKSVSWYQQVLGQGPQFIFQYYEKEERGRGNFPDRFSARQFPNYSSELNVNALLLGDSALYLCASSLESFRGAEAFFGQGTRLTVV.

The chain carries TRBV7-2 and TRBJ2-7; maybe TRBD2 (6 bases). CDR1 is SGHTA, CDR2 FQGNSA, per germline. The V gene lost 2 bases and the J gene lost 6 bases, with 20 bases spanning the gap. This CDR3 contains 16 residues. The CDR3 region has the DNA TGTGCCAGCAGCTTATTAGTGGGAGGCCCCCTCAGCGAGCAGTACTTC. Residues: CASSLLVGGPLSEQYF.

The chain joins TRBV5-1 to TRBJ2-1; 8 positions agree with TRBD2. This CDR3 region has 16 residues. The V and J ends lost 0 bases and 0 bases, in that order; junction bases with no gene match: 2. From germline, CDR1 is SGHRS and CDR2 YFSETQ. CDR3 sequence: CASSLVAGSSYNEQFF. The CDR3 nucleotides read TGCGCCAGCAGCTTGGTAGCGGGAAGCTCCTACAATGAGCAGTTCTTC.

V gene TRBV18 combines with J gene TRBJ2-3; D call uncertain. Looked up from germline, CDR1 is KGHSH and CDR2 is LQKENI. The CDR3 has 16 residues. Trimming took off 0 bases at V and 6 bases at J, with 16 bases between the two ends. The CDR3 loop reads CASSPPLILRADTQYF. The CDR3 DNA is TGTGCCAGCTCACCACCGTTGATACTAAGAGCCGATACGCAGTATTTT.

The genes are TRBV13 and TRBJ1-1, with TRBD1 matching over 7 bases. The V gene's germline CDR1 is PRHDT and CDR2 FYEKMQ (reference sequence). The CDR3 loop spans 13 amino acids. With 2 bases clipped from V and 7 bases from J, the junction kept 4 bases outside the gene matches. The DNA of the CDR3 is TGTGCCAGCAGCTTACTACAGGGGATTGAAGCTTTCTTT. Translation: CASSLLQGIEAFF.

The V and J genes are TRBV14 and TRBJ1-3; D call uncertain. Per germline, CDR1 SGHDN and CDR2 FVKESK. This CDR3 has 13 amino acids. V was pared by 2 bases and J by 0 bases, with 2 bases between. The CDR3 DNA reads TGTGCCAGCAGCCAATACTCTGGAAACACCATATATTTT. Its protein product is CASSQYSGNTIYF.

The chain carries TRBV27 and TRBJ2-1; 10 positions agree with TRBD2. There are 15 residues in the CDR3. The ends lost 0 bases at V and 8 bases at J; junction bases unmatched: 4. Looked up from germline, CDR1 is MNHEY and CDR2 is SMNVEV (reference sequence). The CDR3 DNA follows: TGTGCCAGCAGTTTATCGCTAGCGGGAGAACATGAGCAGTTCTTC. As protein: CASSLSLAGEHEQFF.